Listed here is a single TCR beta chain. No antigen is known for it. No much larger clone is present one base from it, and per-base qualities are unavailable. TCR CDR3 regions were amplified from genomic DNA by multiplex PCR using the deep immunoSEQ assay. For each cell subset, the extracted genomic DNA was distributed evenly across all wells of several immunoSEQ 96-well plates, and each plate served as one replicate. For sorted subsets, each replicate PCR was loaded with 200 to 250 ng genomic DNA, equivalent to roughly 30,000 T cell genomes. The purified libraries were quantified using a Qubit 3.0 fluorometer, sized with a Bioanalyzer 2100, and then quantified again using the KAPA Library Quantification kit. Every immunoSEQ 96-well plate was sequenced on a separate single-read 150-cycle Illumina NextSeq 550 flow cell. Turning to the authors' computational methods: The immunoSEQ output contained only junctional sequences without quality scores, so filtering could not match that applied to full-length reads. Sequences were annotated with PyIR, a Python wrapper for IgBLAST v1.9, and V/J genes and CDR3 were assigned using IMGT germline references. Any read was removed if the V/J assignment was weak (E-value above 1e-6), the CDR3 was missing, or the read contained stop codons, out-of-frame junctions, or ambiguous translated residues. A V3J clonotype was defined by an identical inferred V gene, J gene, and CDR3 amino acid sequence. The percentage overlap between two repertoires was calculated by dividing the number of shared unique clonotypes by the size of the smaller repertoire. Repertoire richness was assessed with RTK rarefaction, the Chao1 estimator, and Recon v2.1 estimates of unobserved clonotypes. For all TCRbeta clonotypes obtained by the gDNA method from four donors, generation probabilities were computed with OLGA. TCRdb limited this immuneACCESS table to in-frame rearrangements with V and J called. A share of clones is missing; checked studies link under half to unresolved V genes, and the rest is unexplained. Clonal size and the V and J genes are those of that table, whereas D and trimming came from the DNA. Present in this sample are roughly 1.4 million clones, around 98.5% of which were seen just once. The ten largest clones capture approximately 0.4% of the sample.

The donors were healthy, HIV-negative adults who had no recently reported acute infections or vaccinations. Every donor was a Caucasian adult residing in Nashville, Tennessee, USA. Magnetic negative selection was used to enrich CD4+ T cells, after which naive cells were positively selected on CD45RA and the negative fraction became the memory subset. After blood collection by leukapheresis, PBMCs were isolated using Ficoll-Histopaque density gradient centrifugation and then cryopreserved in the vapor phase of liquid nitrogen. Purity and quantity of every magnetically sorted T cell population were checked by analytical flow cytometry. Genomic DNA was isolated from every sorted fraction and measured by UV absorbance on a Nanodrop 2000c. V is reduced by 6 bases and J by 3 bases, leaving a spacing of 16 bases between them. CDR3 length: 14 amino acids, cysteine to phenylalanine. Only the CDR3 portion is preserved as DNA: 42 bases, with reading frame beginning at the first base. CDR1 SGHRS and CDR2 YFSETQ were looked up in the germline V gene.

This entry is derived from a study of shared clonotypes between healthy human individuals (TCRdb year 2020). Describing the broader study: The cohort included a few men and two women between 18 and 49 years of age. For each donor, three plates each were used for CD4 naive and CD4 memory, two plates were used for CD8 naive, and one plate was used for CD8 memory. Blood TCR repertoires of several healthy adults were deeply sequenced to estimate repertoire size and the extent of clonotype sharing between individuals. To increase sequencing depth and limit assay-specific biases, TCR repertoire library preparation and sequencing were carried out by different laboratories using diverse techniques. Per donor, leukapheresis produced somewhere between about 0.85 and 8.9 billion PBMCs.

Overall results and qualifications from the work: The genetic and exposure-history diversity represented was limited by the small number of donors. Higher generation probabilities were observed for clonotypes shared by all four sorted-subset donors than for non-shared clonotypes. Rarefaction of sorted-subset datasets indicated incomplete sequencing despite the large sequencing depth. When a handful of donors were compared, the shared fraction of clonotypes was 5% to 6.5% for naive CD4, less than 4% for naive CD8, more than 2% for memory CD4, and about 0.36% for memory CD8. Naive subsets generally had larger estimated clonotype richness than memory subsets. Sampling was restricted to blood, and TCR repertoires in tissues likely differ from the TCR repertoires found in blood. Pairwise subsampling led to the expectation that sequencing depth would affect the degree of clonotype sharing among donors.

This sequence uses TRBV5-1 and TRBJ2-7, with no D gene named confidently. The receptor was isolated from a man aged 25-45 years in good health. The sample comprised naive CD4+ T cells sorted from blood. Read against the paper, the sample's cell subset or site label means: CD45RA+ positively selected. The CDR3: CASTRGNSNYEQYF. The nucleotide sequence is TGCGCCAGCACCCGTGGGAACTCTAACTACGAGCAGTACTTC.